This T cell receptor (beta chain) was sequenced during a study of vaccination effects on CD4 cells after COVID-19. As for the study in general: Following the second dose by a median of 72 days, the post-vaccine samples were obtained.

Some clones are missing from TCRdb's copy, which holds only in-frame ones; the method was immunoSEQ multiplex PCR. Here the sample spans about 46,000 clones, nearly 75% being singletons. In regard to this clone: No antigen is known for it.

Ahead of sequencing, the ViraFEST assay grew antigen-specific CD4+ T cells using viral peptide pools. Following culture for 9 to 11 days, CD4+ T cells were isolated. BNT162b2 vaccine or mRNA-1273 vaccine was given to participants in two doses. A density of about 2 million PBMC per well was used; these cells were cultured with roughly 10 IU/ml IL-2 and roughly 10 ug/ml peptides. On days 3 and 7, fresh IL-2 medium replaced half the medium. Trimming left V 7 bases short and J 5 bases short, with 13 bases between. CDR1 SGHTA and CDR2 FQGNSA come from the germline V gene. This CDR3 is built from 13 residues.

This TCR came from a human donor who received a COVID-19 vaccine. J is TRBJ2-3 and V is TRBV7-2; unclear D gene. Source: CD4+ T cells from PBMCs cultured with HCoV-OC43 spike peptides, taken after COVID-19 vaccination. Subset described: HCoV-OC43 spike overlapping peptide pool stimulation. Here the CDR3 reads CASTSTLLDTQYF. As DNA, the CDR3 is TGTGCCAGCACCTCGACCTTGTTAGATACGCAGTATTTT.